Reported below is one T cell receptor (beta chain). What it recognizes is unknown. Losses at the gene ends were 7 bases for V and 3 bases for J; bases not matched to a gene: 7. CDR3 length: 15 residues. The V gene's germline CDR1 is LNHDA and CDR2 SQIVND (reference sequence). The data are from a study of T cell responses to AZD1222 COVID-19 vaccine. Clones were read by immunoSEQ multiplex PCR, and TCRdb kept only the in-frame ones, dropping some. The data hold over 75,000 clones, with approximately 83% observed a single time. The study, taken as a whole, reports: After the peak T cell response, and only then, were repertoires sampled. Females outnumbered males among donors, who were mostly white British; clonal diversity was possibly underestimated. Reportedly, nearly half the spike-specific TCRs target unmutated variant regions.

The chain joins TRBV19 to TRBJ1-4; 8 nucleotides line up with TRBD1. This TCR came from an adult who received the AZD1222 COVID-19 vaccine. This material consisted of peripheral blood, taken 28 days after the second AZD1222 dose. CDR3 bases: TGTGCCAGTACCACCGGGACAGGTCCTAATGAAAAACTGTTTTTT. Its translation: CASTTGTGPNEKLFF.